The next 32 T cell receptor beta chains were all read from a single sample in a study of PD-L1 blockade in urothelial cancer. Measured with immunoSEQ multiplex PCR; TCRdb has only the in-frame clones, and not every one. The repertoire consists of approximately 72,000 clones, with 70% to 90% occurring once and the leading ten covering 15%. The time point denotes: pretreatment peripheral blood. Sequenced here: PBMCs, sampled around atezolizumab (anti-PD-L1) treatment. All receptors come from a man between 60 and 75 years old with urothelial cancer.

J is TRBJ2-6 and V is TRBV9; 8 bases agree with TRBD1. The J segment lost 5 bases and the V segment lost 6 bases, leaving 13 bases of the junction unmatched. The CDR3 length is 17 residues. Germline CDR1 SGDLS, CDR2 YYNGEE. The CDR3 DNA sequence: TGTGCCAGCACCTCCGGGCAGGGGGCGCGGAGGGCCAACGTCCTGACTTTC. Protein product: CASTSGQGARRANVLTF.

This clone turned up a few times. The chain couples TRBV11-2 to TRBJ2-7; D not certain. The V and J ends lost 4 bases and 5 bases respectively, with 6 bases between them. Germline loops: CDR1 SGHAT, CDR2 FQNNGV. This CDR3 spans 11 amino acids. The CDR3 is CASSSYHEQYF. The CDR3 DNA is TGTGCCAGCAGCTCCTATCACGAGCAGTACTTC. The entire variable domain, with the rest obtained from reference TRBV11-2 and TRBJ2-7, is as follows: EAGVAQSPRYKIIEKRQSVAFWCNPISGHATLYWYQQILGQGPKLLIQFQNNGVVDDSQLPKDRFSAERLKGVDSTLKIQPAKLEDSAVYLCASSSYHEQYFGPGTRLTVT.

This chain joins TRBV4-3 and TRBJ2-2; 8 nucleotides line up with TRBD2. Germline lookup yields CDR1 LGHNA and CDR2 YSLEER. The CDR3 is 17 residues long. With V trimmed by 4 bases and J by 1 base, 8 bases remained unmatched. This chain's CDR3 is CASSRGLARWNTGELFF. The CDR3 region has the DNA TGCGCCAGCAGCCGCGGACTAGCTAGGTGGAACACCGGGGAGCTGTTTTTT.

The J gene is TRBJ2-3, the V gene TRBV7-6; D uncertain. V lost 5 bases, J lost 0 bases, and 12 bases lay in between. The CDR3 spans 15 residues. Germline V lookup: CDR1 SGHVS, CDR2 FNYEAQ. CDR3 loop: CASSPGGRSTDTQYF. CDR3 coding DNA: TGTGCCAGCAGCCCCGGCGGAAGAAGCACAGATACGCAGTATTTT. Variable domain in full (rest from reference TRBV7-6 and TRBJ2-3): GAGVSQSPRYKVTKRGQDVALRCDPISGHVSLYWYRQALGQGPEFLTYFNYEAQQDKSGLPNDRFSAERPEGSISTLTIQRTEQRDSAMYRCASSPGGRSTDTQYFGPGTRLTVL.

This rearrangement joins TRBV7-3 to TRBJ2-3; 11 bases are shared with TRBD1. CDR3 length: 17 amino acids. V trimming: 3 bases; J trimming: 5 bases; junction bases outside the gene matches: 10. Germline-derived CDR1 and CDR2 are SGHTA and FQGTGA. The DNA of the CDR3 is TGTGCCAGCAGCTTGGACGGACAGGGGGCCCTGAGAGATACGCAGTATTTT. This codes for CASSLDGQGALRDTQYF.

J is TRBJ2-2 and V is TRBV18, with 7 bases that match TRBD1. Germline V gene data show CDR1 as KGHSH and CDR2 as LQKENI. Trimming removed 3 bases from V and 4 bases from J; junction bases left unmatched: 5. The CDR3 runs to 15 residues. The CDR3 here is CASSPLDRSTGELFF. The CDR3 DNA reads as TGTGCCAGCTCACCCTTGGACAGGAGCACCGGGGAGCTGTTTTTT.

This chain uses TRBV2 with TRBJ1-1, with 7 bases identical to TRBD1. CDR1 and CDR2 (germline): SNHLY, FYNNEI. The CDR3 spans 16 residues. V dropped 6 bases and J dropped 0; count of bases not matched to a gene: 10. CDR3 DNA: TGTGCCAGCAGACCTGACAGGGTGGGGATGAACACTGAAGCTTTCTTT. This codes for CASRPDRVGMNTEAFF. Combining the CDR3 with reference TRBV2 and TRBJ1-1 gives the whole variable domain EPEVTQTPSHQVTQMGQEVILRCVPISNHLYFYWYRQILGQKVEFLVSFYNNEISEKSEIFDDQFSVERPDGSNFTLKIRSTKLEDSAMYFCASRPDRVGMNTEAFFGQGTRLTVV.

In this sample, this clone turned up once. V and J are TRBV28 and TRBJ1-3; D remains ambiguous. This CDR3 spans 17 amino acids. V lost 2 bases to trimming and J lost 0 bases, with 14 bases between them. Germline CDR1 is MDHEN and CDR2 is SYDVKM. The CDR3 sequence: CASSLRSSPFSGNTIYF. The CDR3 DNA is TGTGCCAGCAGTTTACGGTCTTCTCCCTTCTCTGGAAACACCATATATTTT.

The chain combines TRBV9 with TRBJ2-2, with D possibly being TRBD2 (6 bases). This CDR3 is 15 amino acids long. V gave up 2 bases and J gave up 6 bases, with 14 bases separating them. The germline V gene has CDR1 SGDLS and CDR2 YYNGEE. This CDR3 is CASSVFGGSSGELFF. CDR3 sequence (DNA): TGTGCCAGCAGCGTTTTCGGGGGTAGCTCCGGGGAGCTGTTTTTT.

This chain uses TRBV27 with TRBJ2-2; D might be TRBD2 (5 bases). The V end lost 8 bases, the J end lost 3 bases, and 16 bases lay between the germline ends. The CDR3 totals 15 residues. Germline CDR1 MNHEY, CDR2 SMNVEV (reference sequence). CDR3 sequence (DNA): TGTGCCAGCGGAAAACTAGTTGGGCACACCGGGGAGCTGTTTTTT. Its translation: CASGKLVGHTGELFF.

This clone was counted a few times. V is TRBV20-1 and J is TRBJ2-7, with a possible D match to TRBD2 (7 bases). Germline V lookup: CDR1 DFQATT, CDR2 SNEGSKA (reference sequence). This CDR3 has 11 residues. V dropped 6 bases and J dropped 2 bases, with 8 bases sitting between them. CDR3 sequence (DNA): TGCAGTGCGGGGGGGCCCTACGAGCAGTACTTC. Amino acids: CSAGGPYEQYF.

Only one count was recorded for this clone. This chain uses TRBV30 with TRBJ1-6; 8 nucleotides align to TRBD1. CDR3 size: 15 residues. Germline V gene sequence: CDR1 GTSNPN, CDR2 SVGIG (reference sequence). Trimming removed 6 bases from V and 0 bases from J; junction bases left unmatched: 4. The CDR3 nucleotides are TGTGCCTGCCATGGACAGGGCTCCTATAATTCACCCCTCCACTTT. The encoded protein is CACHGQGSYNSPLHF. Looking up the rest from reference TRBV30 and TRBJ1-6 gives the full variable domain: SQTIHQWPATLVQPVGSPLSLECTVEGTSNPNLYWYRQAAGRGLQLLFYSVGIGQISSEVPQNLSASRPQDRQFILSSKKLLLSDSGFYLCACHGQGSYNSPLHFGNGTRLTVT.

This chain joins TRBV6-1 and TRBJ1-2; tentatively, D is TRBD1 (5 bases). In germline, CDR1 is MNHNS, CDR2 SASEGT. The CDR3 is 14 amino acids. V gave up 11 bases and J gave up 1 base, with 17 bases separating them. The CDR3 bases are TGTGCCGCCCCCCCCCAGGGCGTTAACTATGGCTACACCTTC. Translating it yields CAAPPQGVNYGYTF.

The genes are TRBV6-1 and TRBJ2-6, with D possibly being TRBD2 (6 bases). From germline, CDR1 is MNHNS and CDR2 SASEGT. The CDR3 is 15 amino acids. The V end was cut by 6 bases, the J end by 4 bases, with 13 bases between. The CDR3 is CASSHGGTGANVLTF. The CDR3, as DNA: TGTGCCAGCAGCCATGGGGGGACCGGGGCCAACGTCCTGACTTTC.

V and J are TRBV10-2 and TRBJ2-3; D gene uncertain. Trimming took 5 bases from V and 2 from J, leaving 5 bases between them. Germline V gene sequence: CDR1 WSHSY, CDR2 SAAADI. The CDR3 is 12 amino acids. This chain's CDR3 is CASSPSTDTQYF. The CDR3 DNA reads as TGCGCCAGCAGTCCATCCACAGATACGCAGTATTTT.

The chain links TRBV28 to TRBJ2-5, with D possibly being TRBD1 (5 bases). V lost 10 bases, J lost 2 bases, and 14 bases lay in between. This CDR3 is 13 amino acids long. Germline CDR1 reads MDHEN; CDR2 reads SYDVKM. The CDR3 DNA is TGTGCCACCTGTCCAGGGTTTCAAGAGACCCAGTACTTC. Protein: CATCPGFQETQYF.

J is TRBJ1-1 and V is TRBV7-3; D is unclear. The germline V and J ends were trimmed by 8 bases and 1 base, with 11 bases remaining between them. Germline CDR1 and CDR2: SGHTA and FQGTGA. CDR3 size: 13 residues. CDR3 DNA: TGTGCCAGCGCGATCCTCCCGAACACTGAAGCTTTCTTT. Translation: CASAILPNTEAFF.

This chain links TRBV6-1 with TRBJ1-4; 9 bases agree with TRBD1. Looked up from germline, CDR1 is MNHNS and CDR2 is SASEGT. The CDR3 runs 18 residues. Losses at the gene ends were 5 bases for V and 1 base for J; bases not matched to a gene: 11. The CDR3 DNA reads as TGTGCCAGCAGTCAAGGGACAGGGTATTTTCGAACTAATGAAAAACTGTTTTTT. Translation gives CASSQGTGYFRTNEKLFF.

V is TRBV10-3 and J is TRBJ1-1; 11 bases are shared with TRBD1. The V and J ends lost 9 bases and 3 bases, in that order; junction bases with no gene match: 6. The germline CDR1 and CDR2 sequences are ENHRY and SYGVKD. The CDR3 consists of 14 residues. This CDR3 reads CAIRGTGGDTEAFF. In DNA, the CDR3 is TGTGCCATAAGAGGGACAGGGGGGGACACTGAAGCTTTCTTT.

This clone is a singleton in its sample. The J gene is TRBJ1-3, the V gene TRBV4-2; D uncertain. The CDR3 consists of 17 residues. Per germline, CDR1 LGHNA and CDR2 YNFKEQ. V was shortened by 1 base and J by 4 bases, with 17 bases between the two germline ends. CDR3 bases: TGTGCCAGCAGCCAAGTGGTAGTCGGGGTCTCCGGAAACACCATATATTTT. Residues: CASSQVVVGVSGNTIYF.

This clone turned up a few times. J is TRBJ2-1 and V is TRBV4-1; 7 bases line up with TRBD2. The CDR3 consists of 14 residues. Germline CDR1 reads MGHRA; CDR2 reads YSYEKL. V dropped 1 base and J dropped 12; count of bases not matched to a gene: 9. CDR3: CASSQGAWGGLQFF. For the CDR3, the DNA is TGCGCCAGCAGCCAAGGGGCATGGGGGGGTTTGCAGTTCTTC.

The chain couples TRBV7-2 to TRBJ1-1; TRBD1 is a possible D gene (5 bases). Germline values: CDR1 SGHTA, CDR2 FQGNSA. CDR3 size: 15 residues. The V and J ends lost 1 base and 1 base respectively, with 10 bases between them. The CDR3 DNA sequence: TGTGCCAGCAGCTTAGATGCAGGGCAGAACACTGAAGCTTTCTTT. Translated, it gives CASSLDAGQNTEAFF.

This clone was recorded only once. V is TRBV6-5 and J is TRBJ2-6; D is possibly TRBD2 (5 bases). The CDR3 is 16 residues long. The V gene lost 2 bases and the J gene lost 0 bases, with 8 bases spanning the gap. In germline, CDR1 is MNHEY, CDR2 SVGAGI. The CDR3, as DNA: TGTGCCAGCAGTTACGGGAGACTCTCTGGGGCCAACGTCCTGACTTTC. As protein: CASSYGRLSGANVLTF.

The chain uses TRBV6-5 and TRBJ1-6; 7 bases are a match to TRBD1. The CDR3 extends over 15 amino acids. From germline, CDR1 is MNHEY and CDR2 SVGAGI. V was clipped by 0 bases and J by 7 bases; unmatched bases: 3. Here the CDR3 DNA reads TGTGCCAGCAGTTACTCGGACAGGCCCAATTCACCCCTCCACTTT. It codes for CASSYSDRPNSPLHF.

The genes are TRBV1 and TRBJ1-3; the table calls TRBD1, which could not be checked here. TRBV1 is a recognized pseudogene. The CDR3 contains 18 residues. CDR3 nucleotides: TGCACCAGCAGCCCTTTCGGACAGACACCTATCTCTGGAAACACCATATATTTT. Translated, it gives CTSSPFGQTPISGNTIYF.

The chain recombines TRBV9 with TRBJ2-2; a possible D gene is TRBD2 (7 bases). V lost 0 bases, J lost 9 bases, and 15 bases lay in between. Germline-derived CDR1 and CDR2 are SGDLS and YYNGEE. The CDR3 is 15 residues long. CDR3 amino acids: CASSVGGGPGRELFF. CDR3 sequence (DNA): TGTGCCAGCAGCGTAGGGGGGGGGCCTGGCCGGGAGCTGTTTTTT.

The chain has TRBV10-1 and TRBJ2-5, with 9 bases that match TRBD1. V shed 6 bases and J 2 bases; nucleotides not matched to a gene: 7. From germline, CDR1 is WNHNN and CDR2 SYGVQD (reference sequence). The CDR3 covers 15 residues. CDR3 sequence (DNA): TGCGCCAGCAGCAAAGGACAGGGGTGGCAAGAGACCCAGTACTTC. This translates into CASSKGQGWQETQYF.

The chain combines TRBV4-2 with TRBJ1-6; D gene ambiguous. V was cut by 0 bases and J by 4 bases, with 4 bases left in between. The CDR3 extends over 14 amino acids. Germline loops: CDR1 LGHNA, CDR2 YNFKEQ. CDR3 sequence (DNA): TGTGCCAGCAGCCAAGACAATTATAATTCACCCCTCCACTTT. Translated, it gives CASSQDNYNSPLHF.

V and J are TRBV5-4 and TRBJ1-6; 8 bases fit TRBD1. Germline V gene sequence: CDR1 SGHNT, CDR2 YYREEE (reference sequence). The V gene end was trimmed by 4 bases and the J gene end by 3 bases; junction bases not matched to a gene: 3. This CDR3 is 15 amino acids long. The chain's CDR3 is CASSGGQVYNSPLHF. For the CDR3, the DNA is TGTGCCAGCAGCGGGGGACAGGTCTATAATTCACCCCTCCACTTT.

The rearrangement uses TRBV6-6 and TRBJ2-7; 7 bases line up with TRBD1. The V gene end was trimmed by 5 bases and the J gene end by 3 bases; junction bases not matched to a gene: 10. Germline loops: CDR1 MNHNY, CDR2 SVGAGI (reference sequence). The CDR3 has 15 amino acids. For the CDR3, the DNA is TGTGCCAGCAGTCCTAACAGGGGCGCCAACTACGAGCAGTACTTC. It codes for CASSPNRGANYEQYF.

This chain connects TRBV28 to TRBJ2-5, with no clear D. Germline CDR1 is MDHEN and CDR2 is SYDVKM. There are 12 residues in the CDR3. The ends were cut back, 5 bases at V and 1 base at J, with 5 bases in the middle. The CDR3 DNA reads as TGTGCCAGCAGTCCCCTCCAAGAGACCCAGTACTTC. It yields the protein CASSPLQETQYF.

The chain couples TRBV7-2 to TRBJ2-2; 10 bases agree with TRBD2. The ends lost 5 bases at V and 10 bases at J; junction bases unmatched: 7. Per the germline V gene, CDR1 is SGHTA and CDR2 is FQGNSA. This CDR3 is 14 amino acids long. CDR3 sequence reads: CASSIGLADEELFF. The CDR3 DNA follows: TGTGCCAGCAGCATCGGACTAGCGGACGAGGAGCTGTTTTTT.